These T cell receptor beta chains were read from a single sample in a study of shared clonotypes between healthy human individuals. Method: immunoSEQ multiplex PCR; TCRdb's copy keeps in-frame clones and lacks some. The table includes about 1.5 million clones, around 97% detected once. Sequencing was carried out using naive CD4+ T cells sorted from blood. These receptors were taken from a man aged 25 to 45 in good health. Both conserved end residues are part of each CDR3. A D gene is named only where the DNA matches it firmly. Clone size, where shown, is once, few, many, or a class for clones that have expanded.

TRBJ2-7 | TRBV11-2 | - | TRBD2 | TGTGCCAGCAGCCCCGGTGTTATACGGGGGGGACCCTACGAGCAGTACTTC | CASSPGVIRGGPYEQYF
TRBJ2-6 | TRBV18 | once | - | TGTGCCAGCTCACCACCGAGCACTGGGGCCAACGTCCTGACTTTC | CASSPPSTGANVLTF
TRBJ1-4 | TRBV15 | - | TRBD1 | TGTGCCACCAGCAATTACAGGGGGCTGGAGGAAAAACTGTTTTTT | CATSNYRGLEEKLFF
TRBJ2-7 | TRBV19 | - | TRBD1 | TGTGCCAGTAGCGACCAGATGGGACAGGGCTACGAGCAGTACTTC | CASSDQMGQGYEQYF
TRBJ2-7 | TRBV9 | once | - | TGTGCCAGCAGCGAGGTCGGCAGCCTTGCCGAGCAGTACTTC | CASSEVGSLAEQYF
TRBJ2-7 | TRBV7-2 | - | TRBD2 | TGTGCCAGCAGCTTTACTAGCGGGAGGACACAGGCTTACGAGCAGTACTTC | CASSFTSGRTQAYEQYF
TRBJ2-3 | TRBV30 | - | - | TGTGCCTGGAGTGTAAGGCCCGTGGATACGCAGTATTTT | CAWSVRPVDTQYF
TRBJ2-5 | TRBV20-1 | - | - | TGCAGTGCGGGACACCAAGAGACCCAGTACTTC | CSAGHQETQYF
TRBJ2-7 | TRBV6-1 | - | TRBD1 | TGTGCCAGCAGGACACAGGGGGTCCCCTACGAGCAGTACTTC | CASRTQGVPYEQYF
TRBJ2-3 | TRBV6-5 | - | - | TGTGCCAGCAGTCTCGCTTGGGAGGATACGCAGTATTTT | CASSLAWEDTQYF
TRBJ2-7 | TRBV30 | - | - | TGTGCCTGGAGTCCTAACTACGAGCAGTACTTC | CAWSPNYEQYF
TRBJ2-5 | TRBV28 | - | - | TGTGCCAGCAGTTACGCCGGGCTGGTGGAGACCCAGTACTTC | CASSYAGLVETQYF
TRBJ2-7 | TRBV6-1 | - | TRBD1 | TGTGCCAGCAGTGAGGTTGGGACAGCGAGTAGGTACTTC | CASSEVGTASRYF
TRBJ2-3 | TRBV28 | - | - | TGTGCCAGCAGTTCGGACAGCTGGGACACAGATACGCAGTATTTT | CASSSDSWDTDTQYF
TRBJ1-2 | TRBV5-4 | once | TRBD1 | TGTGCCAGCAGCTTGGATCTGAAAATCCAGGGGGCGCGTGGCTACACCTTC | CASSLDLKIQGARGYTF
TRBJ1-5 | TRBV5-1 | - | - | TGCGCCAGCAGCTGGGAGGGGAATAGCAATCAGCCCCAGCATTTT | CASSWEGNSNQPQHF
TRBJ1-5 | TRBV9 | - | - | TGTGCCAGCAGCGTAGGGGGGGGCGCAGAGCCCCAGCATTTT | CASSVGGGAEPQHF
TRBJ1-2 | TRBV10-2 | once | - | TGCGCCAGCAGTGAGTCAGGGAAGGAGTGGGATGGCTACACCTTC | CASSESGKEWDGYTF
TRBJ2-4 | TRBV28 | - | TRBD1 | TGTGCCAGCAGCGGGGACAGACGACTAGCCAAAAACATTCAGTACTTC | CASSGDRRLAKNIQYF
TRBJ2-7 | TRBV4-1 | once | - | TGCGCCAGCAGCCACACATCGACAGGGACTATGACCTACGAGCAGTACTTC | CASSHTSTGTMTYEQYF
TRBJ2-1 | TRBV4-3 | - | - | TGCGCCAGCAGCCAAGAGCAGGGGAGGGGTGGTGAGCAGTTCTTC | CASSQEQGRGGEQFF
TRBJ2-7 | TRBV5-4 | once | TRBD1 | TGTGCCAGCAGCTCCGGGACAGGGGTACTCTACGAGCAGTACTTC | CASSSGTGVLYEQYF
TRBJ2-7 | TRBV6-5 | - | - | TGTGCCAGCAGTTTCACGACAGGTTCTAACTACGAGCAGTACTTC | CASSFTTGSNYEQYF
TRBJ1-1 | TRBV14 | - | - | TGTGCCAGCAGCCGGGACTATAACACTGAAGCTTTCTTT | CASSRDYNTEAFF
TRBJ2-4 | TRBV6-4 | - | - | TGTGCCAGCGGACACCTTTACTACTTC | CASGHLYYF
TRBJ2-1 | TRBV15 | - | TRBD2 | TGTGCCACCAGCAGAGAGGCGGGAGAGTACAATGAGCAGTTCTTC | CATSREAGEYNEQFF
TRBJ2-7 | TRBV5-1 | - | TRBD2 | TGCGCCAGCAGCCATGCTAGCGGGAGTCTGTACGAGCAGTACTTC | CASSHASGSLYEQYF
TRBJ2-5 | TRBV28 | - | - | TGTGCCAGCAGTTTAGGTGCGGGACCTATCCAAGAGACCCAGTACTTC | CASSLGAGPIQETQYF
TRBJ2-5 | TRBV5-1 | - | - | TGCGCCAGCAGCTTGAGTCGGGAGACCCAGTACTTC | CASSLSRETQYF
TRBJ1-5 | TRBV5-5 | - | - | TGTGCCAGCAGCTCGGACGGATATAGCAATCAGCCCCAGCATTTT | CASSSDGYSNQPQHF
TRBJ1-1 | TRBV7-2 | - | TRBD1 | TGTGCCAGCAGCTTGGACGGACAGGCGGCGTTGAACACTGAAGCTTTCTTT | CASSLDGQAALNTEAFF
TRBJ1-3 | TRBV6-5 | - | - | TGTGCCAGCAGTTACTCAGGGGACCCCTCGGGAAACACCATATATTTT | CASSYSGDPSGNTIYF
TRBJ2-3 | TRBV7-3 | - | TRBD2 | TGTGCCAGCAGCTTAACTTGGTCTAGCGGGACCCTCACAGATACGCAGTATTTT | CASSLTWSSGTLTDTQYF
TRBJ2-2 | TRBV9 | - | - | TGTGCCAGCAGTACGGGGCCTTCGAACACCGGGGAGCTGTTTTTT | CASSTGPSNTGELFF
TRBJ2-7 | TRBV15 | - | TRBD1 | TGTGCCACCAGCAGCCCCCTGGACAGGGACTACGAGCAGTACTTC | CATSSPLDRDYEQYF
TRBJ2-1 | TRBV27 | - | - | TGTGCCAACCACAGAGGGGGCTCCTACAATGAGCAGTTCTTC | CANHRGGSYNEQFF
TRBJ1-1 | TRBV7-2 | - | - | TGTGCCAGCAGCCGAAACGGGATGGCTGAAGCTTTCTTT | CASSRNGMAEAFF
TRBJ2-2 | TRBV19 | - | - | TGTGCCAGTAATCGTGACGAAAACACCGGGGAGCTGTTTTTT | CASNRDENTGELFF
TRBJ1-2 | TRBV5-1 | - | - | TGCGCCAGCAGCTTGGCCTTGGGAGGCTACACCTTC | CASSLALGGYTF
TRBJ2-7 | TRBV11-2 | - | TRBD2 | TGTGCCAGCAGCTTAGGAGTAGCGGGAGGGGCCCACGAGCAGTACTTC | CASSLGVAGGAHEQYF
TRBJ2-5 | TRBV7-9 | - | TRBD1 | TGTGCCAGCAGCCCCCGGGACAGGGAAGGTGGTAGGGACCAGTACTTC | CASSPRDREGGRDQYF
TRBJ2-2 | TRBV5-4 | once | - | TGTGCCAGCAGCTTGGAGAGTGGCGGGGAGCTGTTTTTT | CASSLESGGELFF